The 19 T cell receptor beta chains reported below all come from one sample, sequenced in a study of tumor-infiltrating lymphocytes in primary liver carcinoma. Blood RNA was derived from unsorted whole blood, and germline DNA was extracted too. Total RNA amounting to roughly 450 ng was the source from which TCR beta cDNA was made with a constant-region primer. Slightly modified ARM-PCR served as the procedure for the TCR beta libraries. These libraries came from three rounds of nested multiplex PCR. The study ran its first two PCR rounds for roughly 9 cycles each, using TRBV1-TRBV30 forward primers and a C-beta reverse primer. TCRdb reprocessed the multiplex PCR reads with MiXCR, giving one entry per CDR3 protein. The sample has approximately 210,000 distinct CDR3 sequences, roughly 61% seen once. The sequenced sample consisted of peripheral blood. These receptors all come from a woman aged 55-69 years with primary liver carcinoma and hepatitis B virus infection.

For this clonotype: The CDR3 ends on some other residue instead of the conserved phenylalanine or tryptophan, so this is likely a read error. This chain connects TRBV5-5 to TRBJ2-3, with 9 nucleotides matching TRBD2. The CDR3 runs 14 residues. The V segment lost 8 bases and the J segment 6 bases; nucleotides outside the gene matches: 10. Germline lookup yields CDR1 SGHKS and CDR2 YYEKEE (reference sequence). CDR3 sequence (DNA): TGTGCCAGTTCGCCGGGACTAGCCTCCGATACGCAGTATCTT. The encoded protein is CASSPGLASDTQYL.

This clonotype appeared a few times. CDR3: CASSERGNWGEAFF. CDR3 nucleotide sequence: TGTGCCAGCAGTGAACGGGGAAACTGGGGTGAAGCTTTCTTT. V and J are TRBV6-1 and TRBJ1-1; unclear D gene. Looked up from germline, CDR1 is MNHNS and CDR2 is SASEGT. This CDR3 contains 14 residues. V shed 2 bases and J shed 7 bases, with 14 bases lying between them.

This clonotype has at least ten counts. In nucleotides, the CDR3 is TGTGCCAGCAGCTTAGGCGACTCGCGCTACGAGCAGTACTTC. This gives the protein CASSLGDSRYEQYF. The chain uses TRBV11-2 and TRBJ2-7; D not resolved. Trimming pared 1 base from V and 3 bases from J, leaving 10 bases between. CDR1 and CDR2 from the germline V gene are SGHAT and FQNNGV. This CDR3 has 14 amino acids.

With respect to this clonotype: Compared with germline, one end of the junction differs, possibly owing to a read error. The chain carries TRBV11-1 and TRBJ2-7; 8 bases are a match to TRBD2. This CDR3 is 17 amino acids long. CDR1 is SGHAT and CDR2 is FQDESV in the germline V gene (reference sequence). CDR3 loop: CASGFEPGSGGIYEEYF. CDR3 nucleotides: TGTGCCAGCGGCTTTGAGCCCGGATCGGGAGGGATCTACGAGGAGTACTTC.

Points on this clonotype: The junction does not match germline at one end; this may be a read error. CDR3 nucleotide sequence: TGTGCCAGCAGTTTTCGACAGGGGCCGTCGGAGACCCCGTACTTC. This gives the protein CASSFRQGPSETPYF. The V gene is TRBV7-8, the J gene TRBJ2-5, with 8 bases that match TRBD1. The length of the CDR3 is 15 residues. The germline V gene has CDR1 SGHVS and CDR2 FQNEAQ.

The chain employs TRBV11-1 and TRBJ1-2; D is uncertain. The germline gives CDR1 SGHAT, CDR2 FQDESV (reference sequence). V lost 4 bases and J lost 14, with 17 bases in between. The CDR3 is made up of 12 amino acids. CDR3 residues: CASSSGKAAYTF. The DNA of the CDR3 is TGTGCCAGCAGCTCTGGAAAAGCCGCCTATACCTTC.

The chain uses TRBV30 and TRBJ1-2, with a possible D match to TRBD1 (5 bases). V shed 2 bases and J shed 3 bases, with 10 bases lying between them. The CDR3 loop spans 13 amino acids. Germline assignment: CDR1 GTSNPN and CDR2 SVGIG (reference sequence). CDR3 DNA: TGTGCCTGGAGTAGGGAGGGGTACTATGGCTACACCTTC. Its translation: CAWSREGYYGYTF.

The genes are TRBV12-3 or TRBV12-4 and TRBJ1-2, with D perhaps matching TRBD1 (5 bases). V was trimmed by 5 bases and J by 4 bases, leaving 17 bases between them. The CDR3 length is 15 residues. The CDR3 sequence: CASSAQGGAVYGYTF. Written as DNA, the CDR3 is TGTGCCAGCAGTGCCCAGGGCGGGGCCGTCTATGGCTACACCTTC.

This chain connects TRBV12-3 or TRBV12-4 to TRBJ1-1, with 8 bases identical to TRBD1. This CDR3 has 13 residues. V gave up 7 bases and J gave up 3 bases; unmatched junction bases: 4. This chain's CDR3 is CASTDRGDTEAFF. In DNA, the CDR3 is TGTGCCAGCACCGACAGGGGAGACACTGAAGCTTTCTTT.

The chain joins TRBV7-9 to TRBJ2-5, with TRBD2 as a possible D gene (5 bases). From germline, CDR1 is SEHNR and CDR2 FQNEAQ (reference sequence). With 1 base removed from V and 7 bases from J, the gap between germline ends came to 13 bases. This CDR3 comprises 14 residues. CDR3 sequence (DNA): TGTGCCAGCAGCTTAGACACGGAGGTCGGGACCCAGTACTTC. Its protein is CASSLDTEVGTQYF.

For this clonotype: A read error may produce the germline difference seen at one junction end. This rearrangement joins TRBV29-1 to TRBJ1-1; the D gene is possibly TRBD1 (5 bases). The CDR3 runs to 13 residues. CDR1 is SQVTM, CDR2 ANQGSEA, per germline. This chain's CDR3 is CGVLRDPGTEALF. The CDR3 nucleotides are TGCGGCGTTCTAAGGGACCCCGGGACTGAAGCTCTCTTT.

This clonotype is medium-sized by share. The chain has TRBV11-2 and TRBJ2-7; D unresolved. Looked up from germline, CDR1 is SGHAT and CDR2 is FQNNGV. The V and J ends lost 0 bases and 12 bases respectively, with 21 bases between them. This CDR3 has 15 residues. CDR3: CASSLDPAPTTGRYF. In nucleotides, the CDR3 is TGTGCCAGCAGCTTAGATCCCGCCCCGACCACTGGCCGGTACTTC.

Regarding this clonotype: Its ends do not fully match the called genes, so a read error is possible. The CDR3 loop reads CASSLVGFLETQYF. DNA for the CDR3: TGTGCCAGCAGCTTAGTTGGTTTCCTAGAGACCCAGTATTTC. The J gene is TRBJ2-5, the V gene TRBV11-2; D is unresolved. The germline CDR1 and CDR2 sequences are SGHAT and FQNNGV. The CDR3 loop spans 14 amino acids.

On this clonotype: A junction end diverges from the germline sequence, so it may reflect a read error. This chain links TRBV4-1 with TRBJ2-7; the D gene is possibly TRBD2 (5 bases). There are 15 residues in the CDR3. Germline V CDR1 and CDR2: MGHRA, YSYEKL. CDR3 loop: CASSPEVGPPYEQYF. The CDR3 DNA reads as TGCGCCAGTAGCCCGGAGGTAGGCCCACCCTACGAGCAGTACTTC.

This clonotype was observed a few times. Being one base from a much bigger clone, this may be a read error. V usage is TRBV4-1 and J usage is TRBJ1-1; the D is unclear. The germline V gene encodes CDR1 MGHRA and CDR2 YSYEKL. Trimming shortened V by 3 bases and J by 1 base, and 12 bases separated the two germline ends. This CDR3 region has 15 residues. CDR3 sequence: CASSQSPVSNTEAFF. Here the CDR3 DNA reads TGCGCCAGCAGCCAGTCTCCGGTCTCGAACACTGAAGCTTTCTTT.

V usage is TRBV7-9 and J usage is TRBJ2-7; TRBD1 matches 7 bases. V shed 5 bases, J shed 4 bases, and the junction held 8 bases outside the gene matches. The CDR3 runs 14 residues. Per the germline V gene, CDR1 is SEHNR and CDR2 is FQNEAQ (reference sequence). CDR3 residues: CASSRRDRAYEQYF. The CDR3 coding sequence is TGTGCCAGCAGCCGCAGGGACAGAGCGTACGAGCAGTACTTC.

Concerning this clonotype itself: This likely comes from a read error, as the CDR3 has no conserved phenylalanine or tryptophan at its end. This chain links TRBV11-3 with TRBJ2-1, with D maybe TRBD2 (5 bases). This CDR3 has 15 residues. The germline V gene has CDR1 SGHNT and CDR2 YENEEA. The CDR3 region has the DNA TGTGCCAGCAGCTTAGATCCAACGGAGGTCAATGGGCAGTTCTCC. The encoded protein is CASSLDPTEVNGQFS.

Concerning this clonotype itself: At one end the junction does not follow the germline gene, possibly because of a read error. This rearrangement joins TRBV6-5 to TRBJ2-1; no reliable D call. There are 15 residues in the CDR3. The germline CDR1 and CDR2 sequences are MNHEY and SVGAGI. CDR3 in DNA: TGTGTCAGCAGTGTACTACCCTCTGCATACAATGAGCAGTTCTTC. Amino acids: CVSSVLPSAYNEQFF.

In regard to this clonotype: The junction departs from the called germline gene at one end, perhaps through a read error. The V call is TRBV4-2, the J call TRBJ1-4; no reliable D call. This CDR3 comprises 13 residues. Per the germline V gene, CDR1 is LGHNA and CDR2 is YNFKEQ. The CDR3 nucleotides read TGTGTCAGCAGCCACCCGGGAAATGAAAAACTGTTTTTT. Translating gives CVSSHPGNEKLFF.